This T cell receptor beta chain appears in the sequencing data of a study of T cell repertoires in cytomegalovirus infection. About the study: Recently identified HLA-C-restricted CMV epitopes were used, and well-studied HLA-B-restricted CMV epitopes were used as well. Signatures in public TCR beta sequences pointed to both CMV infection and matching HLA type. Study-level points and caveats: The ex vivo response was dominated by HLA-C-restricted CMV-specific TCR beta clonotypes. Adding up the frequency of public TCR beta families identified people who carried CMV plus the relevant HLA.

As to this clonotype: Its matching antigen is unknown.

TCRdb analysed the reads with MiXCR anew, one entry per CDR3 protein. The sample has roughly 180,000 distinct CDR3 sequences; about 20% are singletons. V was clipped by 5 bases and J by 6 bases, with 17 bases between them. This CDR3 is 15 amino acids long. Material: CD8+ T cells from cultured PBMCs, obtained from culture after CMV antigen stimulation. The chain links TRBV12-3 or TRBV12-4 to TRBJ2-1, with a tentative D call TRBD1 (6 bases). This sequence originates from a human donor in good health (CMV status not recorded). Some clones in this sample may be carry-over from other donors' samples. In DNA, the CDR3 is TGTGCCAGCAGTCTCCTGGCAGGGGCGAGCAATGAGCAGTTCTTC. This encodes CASSLLAGASNEQFF.